In its sample, the clone carrying this T cell receptor beta chain was seen a few times. Sequencing used immunoSEQ multiplex PCR; TCRdb keeps in-frame clones, though not all of them. The sample shows about 2.3 million clones, 85% to 95% of them seen only once. The sample is drawn from a study of shared clonotypes between healthy human individuals. CD4+ cell separation produced CD45RA+ naive and CD45RA-negative memory subsets. Germline lookup yields CDR1 SGHNT and CDR2 YYREEE (reference sequence). The ends lost 2 bases at V and 9 bases at J; junction bases unmatched: 3. The CDR3 extends over 12 amino acids.

The sequenced sample was naive CD4+ T cells from PBMCs. Subset specified: CD45RA+ positively selected. The sequence came from a man aged 18 to 30 in good health. Some clones in this sample may be carry-over from other donors' samples. This sequence joins TRBV5-4 and TRBJ1-1; 8 nucleotides match TRBD1. CDR3 sequence reads: CASSFDRGQAFF. The CDR3 DNA reads TGTGCCAGCAGCTTCGACAGGGGACAAGCTTTCTTT.